Following are 13 T cell receptor beta chains from one sample sequenced in a study of blood T cell repertoires in COVID-19. Libraries were prepared by immunoSEQ multiplex PCR; TCRdb keeps only in-frame clonotypes and omits some of them. The sample shows fewer than 300,000 clones, around 82% of them seen only once. Sequenced material: peripheral blood. All receptors come from a person aged 65 to 79 with COVID-19, enrolled during active disease.

V gene TRBV7-2 combines with J gene TRBJ1-5; no firm D call. V was clipped by 4 bases and J by 7 bases, with 17 bases between them. CDR1 and CDR2 from the germline V gene are SGHTA and FQGNSA. The CDR3 consists of 15 residues. The CDR3 protein is CASSYGGEGTQPQHF. CDR3 nucleotides: TGTGCCAGCAGCTATGGCGGGGAGGGAACGCAGCCCCAGCATTTT.

This clone came up once. CDR3 DNA sequence: TGTGCCAGTAGTCTTACTAGCGGGGGGAACACAGATACGCAGTATTTT. Translated, it gives CASSLTSGGNTDTQYF. V gene TRBV19 combines with J gene TRBJ2-3, with 12 positions matching TRBD2. CDR3 length: 16 residues. The germline V gene has CDR1 LNHDA and CDR2 SQIVND (reference sequence). With 5 bases clipped from V and 2 bases from J, the junction kept 5 bases outside the gene matches.

J is TRBJ2-2 and V is TRBV5-6, with TRBD1 identical over 7 bases. The CDR3 has 15 residues. V was clipped by 0 bases and J by 7 bases; unmatched bases: 6. CDR1 is SGHDT, CDR2 YYEEEE, per germline. DNA of the CDR3: TGTGCCAGCAGCTTGGGGACAGGATTCATCGGGGAGCTGTTTTTT. It specifies CASSLGTGFIGELFF.

This clone was counted a few times. The rearrangement uses TRBV9 and TRBJ2-7; a possible D gene is TRBD2 (5 bases). V was trimmed by 4 bases and J by 2 bases, leaving 13 bases between them. The CDR3 is 14 amino acids. The germline CDR1 and CDR2 sequences are SGDLS and YYNGEE. CDR3 loop: CASSLAGGPYEQYF. CDR3 coding DNA: TGTGCCAGCAGCCTAGCAGGCGGGCCCTACGAGCAGTACTTC. Together with reference TRBV9 and TRBJ2-7, the CDR3 gives the full variable domain: DSGVTQTPKHLITATGQRVTLRCSPRSGDLSVYWYQQSLDQGLQFLIQYYNGEERAKGNILERFSAQQFPDLHSELNLSSLELGDSALYFCASSLAGGPYEQYFGPGTRLTVT.

This clone was seen only once. The rearrangement joins TRBV6-2 or TRBV6-3 to TRBJ1-2, with 8 bases fitting TRBD1. Trimming at V came to 4 bases and at J to 6 bases, leaving 4 bases not matched to a gene. In germline, CDR1 is MNHEY, CDR2 SVGEGT. This CDR3 is 13 amino acids long. CDR3 coding DNA: TGTGCCAGCAGTTCCAGGGGGCGTCATGGCTACACCTTC. This translates into CASSSRGRHGYTF.

The chain has TRBV29-1 and TRBJ1-3, with D tentatively TRBD1 (5 bases). This CDR3 is 13 amino acids long. Trimming stripped 7 bases from V and 0 bases from J, with 10 bases between. Germline V gene data show CDR1 as SQVTM and CDR2 as ANQGSEA. The DNA for the CDR3 is TGCAGCGGGCTGACAGTCTCTGGAAACACCATATATTTT. Translating it yields CSGLTVSGNTIYF.

The chain uses TRBV27 and TRBJ1-4, with 10 positions matching TRBD1. Looked up from germline, CDR1 is MNHEY and CDR2 is SMNVEV (reference sequence). V was clipped by 5 bases and J by 7 bases; unmatched bases: 7. The CDR3 runs to 15 residues. CDR3 nucleotides: TGTGCCAGCAGTACCTGGACAGGGGGAGGTGAAAAACTGTTTTTT. Protein product: CASSTWTGGGEKLFF. The full variable domain, its missing parts supplied by reference TRBV27 and TRBJ1-4, is EAQVTQNPRYLITVTGKKLTVTCSQNMNHEYMSWYRQDPGLGLRQIYYSMNVEVTDKGDVPEGYKVSRKEKRNFPLILESPSPNQTSLYFCASSTWTGGGEKLFFGSGTQLSVL.

The gene calls are TRBV7-2 and TRBJ2-1, with a tentative D call TRBD1 (8 bases). Germline loops: CDR1 SGHTA, CDR2 FQGNSA. Between the trimmed V and J ends, which lost 9 bases and 12 bases, there was a span of 18 bases. The CDR3 extends over 12 amino acids. In DNA, the CDR3 is TGTGCCAGTCAGGGGGCGGGGGAGCGGCAGTTCTTC. Translating gives CASQGAGERQFF.

This clone was seen just once. The chain uses TRBV5-6 and TRBJ2-3, with 7 bases aligning to TRBD1. Germline V gene data show CDR1 as SGHDT and CDR2 as YYEEEE. V lost 6 bases, J lost 0 bases, and 4 bases stayed unmatched. CDR3 length: 14 amino acids. The CDR3 coding sequence is TGTGCCAGCACACCAGGGGGAAGCACAGATACGCAGTATTTT. Protein: CASTPGGSTDTQYF.

The gene calls are TRBV4-3 and TRBJ1-2, with 11 bases lining up with TRBD1. The CDR3 has 17 amino acids. Germline V lookup: CDR1 LGHNA, CDR2 YSLEER. The J segment lost 8 bases and the V segment lost 4 bases, leaving 15 bases of the junction unmatched. CDR3 bases: TGCGCCAGCAGCCCTGGACTGGACAGGGGGCCCTCTGGAGGCTACACCTTC. This encodes CASSPGLDRGPSGGYTF.

The V gene is TRBV2, the J gene TRBJ1-4, with D maybe TRBD1 (6 bases). The CDR3 is 13 residues long. Germline assignment: CDR1 SNHLY and CDR2 FYNNEI. With 7 bases removed from V and 9 bases from J, the gap between germline ends came to 15 bases. CDR3 loop: CASTLGGGQKLFF. CDR3 sequence (DNA): TGTGCCAGCACTCTAGGCGGGGGCCAAAAACTGTTTTTT.

J is TRBJ2-7 and V is TRBV19, with 10 positions matching TRBD2. The V segment lost 1 base and the J segment 3 bases; nucleotides outside the gene matches: 3. The length of the CDR3 is 15 residues. Germline V CDR1 and CDR2: LNHDA, SQIVND (reference sequence). DNA for the CDR3: TGTGCCAGTAGTATAGGGCCTAGCGGGGGCTACGAGCAGTACTTC. It translates to CASSIGPSGGYEQYF. Using reference TRBV19 and TRBJ2-7 for the parts outside the CDR3, the full variable domain is DGGITQSPKYLFRKEGQNVTLSCEQNLNHDAMYWYRQDPGQGLRLIYYSQIVNDFQKGDIAEGYSVSREKKESFPLTVTSAQKNPTAFYLCASSIGPSGGYEQYFGPGTRLTVT.

The gene calls are TRBV3-1 (or the pseudogene TRBV3-2) and TRBJ1-1, with 7 bases lining up with TRBD1. Germline CDR1 is LGHDT and CDR2 is YNNKEL (reference sequence). CDR3 size: 15 residues. The J segment lost 3 bases and the V segment lost 4 bases, leaving 8 bases of the junction unmatched. This CDR3 is CASSRSGQIYTEAFF. The DNA of the CDR3 is TGTGCCAGCAGCCGATCGGGACAGATTTACACTGAAGCTTTCTTT.